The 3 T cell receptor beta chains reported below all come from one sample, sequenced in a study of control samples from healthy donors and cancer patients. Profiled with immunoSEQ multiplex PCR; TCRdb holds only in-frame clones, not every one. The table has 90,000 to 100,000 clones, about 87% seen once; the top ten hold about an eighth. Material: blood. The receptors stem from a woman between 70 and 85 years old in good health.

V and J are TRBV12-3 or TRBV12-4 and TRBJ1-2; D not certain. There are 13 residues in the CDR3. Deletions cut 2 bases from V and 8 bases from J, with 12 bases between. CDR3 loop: CASSLRTARGYTF. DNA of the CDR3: TGTGCCAGCAGTTTACGAACCGCTAGGGGCTACACCTTC.

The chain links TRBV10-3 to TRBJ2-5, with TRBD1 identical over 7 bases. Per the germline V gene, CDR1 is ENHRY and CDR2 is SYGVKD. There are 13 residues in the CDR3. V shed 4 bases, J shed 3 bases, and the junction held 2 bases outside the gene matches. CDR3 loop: CAISADREETQYF. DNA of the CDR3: TGTGCCATCAGTGCAGACAGGGAAGAGACCCAGTACTTC.

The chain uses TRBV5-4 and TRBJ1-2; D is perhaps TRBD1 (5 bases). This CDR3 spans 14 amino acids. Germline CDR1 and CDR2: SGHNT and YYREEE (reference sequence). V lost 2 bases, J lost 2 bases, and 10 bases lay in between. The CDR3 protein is CASSFRRQNYGYTF. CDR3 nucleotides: TGTGCCAGCAGCTTTCGGCGACAGAACTATGGCTACACCTTC.